A selection of T cell receptor beta chains follows, all from one sample in a study of control samples from healthy donors and cancer patients. Assay used: immunoSEQ multiplex PCR; TCRdb lists only in-frame clones, some missing. The sample lists about 120,000 clones; 80% to 90% were seen once. Sequenced material: blood. The receptors come from a man aged 45-65 years in good health. The CDR3 runs from the conserved cysteine through the conserved F or W. D genes are given only for firm matches. Size tells how often a clone was seen (once, few, many) or the class of an expanded clone, and some rows leave it out.

d_call	clone_size	v_call	j_call	cdr3_nt	cdr3_aa
.	once	TRBV18	TRBJ1-2	TGTGCCAGCTCACCACCGCAAACGCTTAACTATGGCTACACCTTC	CASSPPQTLNYGYTF
TRBD1	.	TRBV27	TRBJ1-5	TGTGCCAGCAGTTTAGGGGTACCTGGACAGGGGTCCTTCAAACAGCATTTT	CASSLGVPGQGSFKQHF
TRBD1	.	TRBV2	TRBJ1-2	TGTGCCAGCAGTCCTACAGGGGGGGACTATGGCTACACCTTC	CASSPTGGDYGYTF
TRBD1	.	TRBV12-5	TRBJ2-1	TGTGCTAGTGGTTTGTCGGGACAGGGTAATAATGAGCAGTTCTTC	CASGLSGQGNNEQFF
.	.	TRBV29-1	TRBJ2-7	TGCAGCGTTGCGGGAGTAGGGGGGGCCAACTACGAGCAGTACTTC	CSVAGVGGANYEQYF
.	.	TRBV12-3/TRBV12-4	TRBJ1-1	TGTGCCAGCAGTTTAACAACGGACACTGAAGCTTTCTTT	CASSLTTDTEAFF
TRBD2	once	TRBV7-2	TRBJ2-3	TGTGCCAGCGGACCGACTAGCGGCACAGATACGCAGTATTTT	CASGPTSGTDTQYF
.	once	TRBV30	TRBJ1-5	TGTGCCTGGAGTGTACGGGCAAGGAATCAGCCCCAGCATTTT	CAWSVRARNQPQHF
TRBD2	once	TRBV6-2/TRBV6-3	TRBJ2-1	TGTGCCAGCACCCCGCCTGGGGGGGGAGGAAACAATGAGCAGTTCTTC	CASTPPGGGGNNEQFF
.	.	TRBV15	TRBJ2-5	TGTGCCACCAGCAGAGGCCTAGGGGACCTTCTCCAAGAGACCCAGTACTTC	CATSRGLGDLLQETQYF
TRBD1	few	TRBV12-3/TRBV12-4	TRBJ2-5	TGTGCCAGCACCTCGGGGGACAGGGGTATCCAGTACTTC	CASTSGDRGIQYF
.	.	TRBV9	TRBJ2-7	TGTGCCAGCAGCGGCCCCAACTCCTACGAGCAGTACTTC	CASSGPNSYEQYF